This TCR beta chain was identified in a study of cytomegalovirus exposure and HLA in healthy donors. PCR primers comprised 60 Vbeta and 13 Jbeta primers. TCRdb's table, derived via immunoSEQ multiplex PCR, lists solely in-frame clones and lacks some. Of around 150,000 clones in the sample, less than 80% are singletons; the top ten hold 2.1%. V trimming: 6 bases; J trimming: 2 bases; junction bases outside the gene matches: 8. Germline V lookup: CDR1 MNHEY, CDR2 SMNVEV (reference sequence). The CDR3 spans 15 residues. The sample taken for sequencing was PBMCs. V and J are TRBV27 and TRBJ2-7; 9 positions match TRBD1. This clonotype was obtained from a man aged 35-49 years in good health and CMV-seronegative. Here the CDR3 reads CASRWGDRETYEQYF. In DNA form, the CDR3 reads TGTGCCAGCAGATGGGGGGACAGGGAGACCTACGAGCAGTACTTC.